This T cell receptor beta chain was profiled in a study of blood T cells in healthy people across ages (dated by TCRdb to between 2014 and 2016). Context from the whole study: In model experiments, template switching captured about one uniquely barcoded TCR beta cDNA molecule for every two T cells. To avoid experimental bias, donors of different ages were randomly spread across the sequencing lanes. The donors were divided into four age groups: young (average approximately 15 years), middle-aged (about 39), aged (roughly 60) and long-lived (around 80). For two donors (one aged 18 to 29 and one aged 80 or older), the study analyzed two additional independent replicas of 1 million unique cDNA reads from the same blood draw. To track age-related changes in TCR beta repertoire diversity, the study relied on deep sequencing normalized with unique cDNA molecular identifiers.

Overall study outcomes, separate from this receptor: Bulk unsorted PBMC profiling prevented conclusive comparison of naive and antigen-experienced compartments. Estimates of total diversity from one million sequenced T cells were regarded as lower bounds and underestimates. Observed TCR beta diversity correlated strongly with the percentage of naive T cells measured by flow cytometry. Observed TCR beta diversity per million T cells fell roughly linearly with age, and a significant reduction was already apparent by age about 43. The CMV infection status of donors was not known, potentially confounding age-related changes in expanded clonotypes. The long-lived group showed more naive CD4+ T cells, fewer expanded clones and increased TCR diversity than the aged group, suggesting age selection.

Library preparation employed 5' RACE. A second PCR of about 6 to 11 cycles was run with a J-beta primer mix and a sample-barcoded 5' primer. A template-switch 5' adaptor carrying 12 random nucleotides introduced a unique molecular identifier onto each TCR beta cDNA molecule. Each sample yielded at least 3 million CDR3-containing paired-end reads. The Mint cDNA synthesis kit, primed by a TRBC-specific oligonucleotide, was used to synthesize first-strand cDNA from all RNA. All cDNA was treated with uracil-DNA glycosylase and then went through a first 18-cycle PCR with the universal primers M1SS and BC2_uni_R. In the source study's methods: For normalization, 1 million high-quality reads were randomly selected from each sample, with every read carrying a distinct molecular identifier. Reads sharing molecular identifiers were discarded rather than binned into consensus sequences. MiTCR, with a Q25 quality threshold and the strictest error-elimination algorithm, was used for CDR3 identification, clonotype clustering and error correction. A nonparametric unseen species model using Euler transformation provided a lower-bound estimate of total TCR beta diversity. In-frame beta chains were kept once TCRdb had trimmed the public reads at Q25 with fastp and called clones with MiXCR. Each entry is one CDR3 protein sequence, shown with its most common DNA and genes. In this record, the V and J calls reflect TCRdb's handling and not the investigators' own analysis. The sample contains 1,800,000 or so distinct CDR3 sequences, roughly 43% of them found a single time. The top ten constitute 20% to 25% of the sample.

Measured from the cysteine to the phenylalanine, the CDR3 is 15 residues long. The read is trimmed to its CDR3 DNA, 45 bases read in frame from base 1. The germline V gene yields SNHLY for CDR1 and FYNNEI for CDR2. Donors were roughly 40 systemically healthy Caucasian individuals from Russia aged roughly 6 to 90 years. Around 10 milliliters of peripheral blood were collected from each donor into EDTA-treated Vacutainer tubes. PBMCs were isolated by Ficoll-Paque density-gradient centrifugation, with at least 7 million obtained per sample. Trizol reagent was used to extract total RNA from PBMCs, with at least 5 micrograms per sample. For every donor, an aliquot of PBMCs went through flow cytometry to measure the percentages of naive CD45RAhigh/CD27high T cells. About this clonotype itself: Its antigen is not yet known. At one of its ends the junction is not consistent with the germline gene, which may arise from a read error.

The chain joins TRBV2 to TRBJ2-1; 10 bases in between match TRBD2. This clonotype was obtained from a human donor in good health. Sequencing was carried out using blood. The CDR3 protein sequence reads: CAGSVLAGLSDEQFF. The nucleotide sequence is TGTGCCGGCAGTGTACTAGCGGGACTGAGCGATGAGCAGTTCTTC.